This TCR beta chain was captured in a study of early T cells in non-severe SARS-CoV-2 infection. Whole-study context: Unsorted whole-blood RNA was sequenced in bulk, leaving chains unpaired.

The protocol attached unique molecular identifiers to individual cDNA molecules. TCRdb reanalysed the 5' RACE reads using MiXCR and keeps one entry per CDR3 protein. The table has fewer than 35,000 distinct CDR3 sequences, roughly 4.3% seen once. CDR1 is SQVTM and CDR2 is ANQGSEA in the germline V gene. This CDR3 comprises 12 residues. Trimming stripped 4 bases from V and 7 bases from J, with 14 bases between. This clonotype occurred many times. The chain links TRBV29-1 to TRBJ2-7; D possibly matches TRBD1 or TRBD2 (5 bases each). Sequenced material: whole blood. This clonotype was sampled from an adult who was a healthcare worker with PCR-confirmed SARS-CoV-2 infection or an uninfected control (not recorded which). CDR3 residues: CSVGDRAGEQYF. The CDR3 coding sequence is TGCAGCGTTGGGGACCGGGCTGGTGAGCAGTACTTC.